The rows below give T cell receptor beta chains drawn from one sample of a study of blood T cell repertoires in COVID-19. Only in-frame clones appear in the TCRdb table, and some are missing; sequencing was by immunoSEQ multiplex PCR. Altogether fewer than 200,000 clones are present, over 65% being singletons, with the ten largest covering 3.5% to 5%. Sequenced: PBMCs or T cells enriched from blood (not recorded which). The receptors shown here come from a woman aged 50 to 60 who had recovered from COVID-19. The CDR3 runs from the conserved cysteine through the conserved F or W. D genes are given only for firm matches. Where a row states a size, it is once, few, many or the class of an expanded clone; other rows omit it.

D | J | V | size | DNA | CDR3
- | TRBJ2-1 | TRBV30 | - | TGTGCCTGGAGGGTTTTGTCGGGAGTCTCAAGTAATGAGCAGTTCTTC | CAWRVLSGVSSNEQFF
TRBD1 | TRBJ1-2 | TRBV19 | - | TGTGCCAGTAGTCCGCTACAGGGGACCTACTATGGCTACACCTTC | CASSPLQGTYYGYTF
TRBD2 | TRBJ2-1 | TRBV5-1 | - | TGCGCCAGCAGCTTTTGGAGCGGGAGTTTGCACAATGAGCAGTTCTTC | CASSFWSGSLHNEQFF
TRBD1 | TRBJ2-1 | TRBV10-2 | - | TGCGCCAGCATTCCGGACAGGTCTATGGACAATGAGCAGTTCTTC | CASIPDRSMDNEQFF
TRBD1 | TRBJ1-4 | TRBV28 | - | TGTGCCAGTCGACAGGGCGTGGATGAAAAACTGTTTTTT | CASRQGVDEKLFF
- | TRBJ2-5 | TRBV3-1/TRBV3-2 | - | TGTGCCAGCAGCCAGCTGGCAACCTCGGGGGAGACCCAGTACTTC | CASSQLATSGETQYF
- | TRBJ2-1 | TRBV18 | - | TGTGCCAGCTCACGGGGGACTGGGAGCTCCTACAATGAGCAGTTCTTC | CASSRGTGSSYNEQFF
TRBD1 | TRBJ1-4 | TRBV7-2 | - | TGTGCCAGCAGTCGAGACAGGGGTGAAAAACTGTTTTTT | CASSRDRGEKLFF
- | TRBJ2-5 | TRBV4-3 | - | TGCGCCAGCAGCCAAGGTCGGACTGGAGTTGGGACCCAGTACTTC | CASSQGRTGVGTQYF
TRBD2 | TRBJ2-1 | TRBV25-1 | - | TGTGCCAGCAGTTTGGGCGGGGGTCCCAATGAGCAGTTCTTC | CASSLGGGPNEQFF
- | TRBJ2-2 | TRBV7-2 | - | TGTGCCAGCAGCCCCGGCCCGGACAGTTTGAACACCGGGGAGCTGTTTTTT | CASSPGPDSLNTGELFF
- | TRBJ2-2 | TRBV12-3/TRBV12-4 | - | TGTGCCAGCAGTCCCCAGGGGGAGCTGTTTTTT | CASSPQGELFF
- | TRBJ1-3 | TRBV29-1 | - | TGCAGCGTTAGTGGACAGCTTGGAAACACCATATATTTT | CSVSGQLGNTIYF
- | TRBJ2-1 | TRBV29-1 | - | TGCAGCGTTCCTAAATACAATGAGCAGTTCTTC | CSVPKYNEQFF
- | TRBJ1-3 | TRBV7-2 | - | TGTGCCAGCAGACCCAGCTCTGGAAACACCATATATTTT | CASRPSSGNTIYF
TRBD1 | TRBJ1-6 | TRBV2 | - | TGTGCCAGCAGTGAACGGGGGACAGGGGTGTCACCCCTCCACTTT | CASSERGTGVSPLHF
- | TRBJ1-1 | TRBV6-1 | few | TGTGCCAGCAGTGAATCCCGAGGCACTGAAGCTTTCTTT | CASSESRGTEAFF
TRBD2 | TRBJ2-1 | TRBV7-9 | - | TGTGCCAGCAGCCTTAGCGGGGGGGCGTACAATGAGCAGTTCTTC | CASSLSGGAYNEQFF
- | TRBJ2-5 | TRBV11-2 | - | TGTGCCAGCAGCCCTCTGGGGAGGGGGGAGACCCAGTACTTC | CASSPLGRGETQYF
- | TRBJ2-2 | TRBV4-3 | - | TGCGCCAGCAGCCAAGGACAGCACACCGGGGAGCTGTTTTTT | CASSQGQHTGELFF
- | TRBJ1-4 | TRBV5-5 | - | TGTGCCAGCAGCTTTCCCCCGCCACGCGTAAAACTGTTTTTT | CASSFPPPRVKLFF
- | TRBJ2-5 | TRBV11-3 | few | TGTGCCAGCAGCTTGGCGGGGTTACAAGAGACCCAGTACTTC | CASSLAGLQETQYF
TRBD1 | TRBJ1-2 | TRBV28 | - | TGTGCCAGCAGTTCGGGACAGGGGTGGTATGGCTACACCTTC | CASSSGQGWYGYTF
TRBD2 | TRBJ2-5 | TRBV7-9 | - | TGTGCCAGCACCATACTGGGGACTAGCGGCCAAGAGACCCAGTACTTC | CASTILGTSGQETQYF
- | TRBJ1-1 | TRBV9 | - | TGTGCCAGCAGCGCGCCTCAGGGGAGAGGCACTGAAGCTTTCTTT | CASSAPQGRGTEAFF
TRBD2 | TRBJ2-3 | TRBV6-4 | - | TGTGCCACCAAGACTAGCGGGGGCACAGATACGCAGTATTTT | CATKTSGGTDTQYF
- | TRBJ1-4 | TRBV2 | - | TGTGCCGGCCGGTTACAGGGCGGGACTAATGAAAAACTGTTTTTT | CAGRLQGGTNEKLFF
- | TRBJ1-4 | TRBV12-3/TRBV12-4 | once | TGTGCCAGCAGTTTACAATCGGGGGAAAAACTGTTTTTT | CASSLQSGEKLFF
- | TRBJ2-2 | TRBV5-4 | once | TGTGCCAGCAGCTTGGCCGGGGAGGTGGTCACCGGGGAGCTGTTTTTT | CASSLAGEVVTGELFF
- | TRBJ1-1 | TRBV5-6 | few | TGTGCCAGCAGCTTGTTCCAGGGGAGGAACACTGAAGCTTTCTTT | CASSLFQGRNTEAFF
TRBD1 | TRBJ2-5 | TRBV11-3 | few | TGTGCCAGCAGCTTGGGACAGGGGATTCAGACCCAGTACTTC | CASSLGQGIQTQYF
- | TRBJ1-4 | TRBV7-8 | - | TGTGCCAGCAGCCTCGGGTGGAGTGCTAATGAAAAACTGTTTTTT | CASSLGWSANEKLFF
- | TRBJ2-2 | TRBV9 | - | TGTGCCAGCAGGGGACCGGGAGCGGCTAACACCGGGGAGCTGTTTTTT | CASRGPGAANTGELFF
- | TRBJ1-2 | TRBV6-5 | - | TGTGCCAGCAGTTTACGGGAAAATAATGGCTACACCTTC | CASSLRENNGYTF
- | TRBJ1-1 | TRBV7-2 | - | TGTGCCAGCAGCCGCCGCGGGGTCGCTGAAGCTTTCTTT | CASSRRGVAEAFF
TRBD1 | TRBJ1-1 | TRBV27 | - | TGTGCCAGTATAGACAGGGGGTTTGGCACTGAAGCTTTCTTT | CASIDRGFGTEAFF
TRBD1 | TRBJ1-2 | TRBV30 | - | TGTGCCTGGGCCACATACGCGGGACAGAGTAACTATGGCTACACCTTC | CAWATYAGQSNYGYTF
TRBD1 | TRBJ1-3 | TRBV7-2 | - | TGTGCCAGCACCTTACAGGGGGCTTATGGAAACACCATATATTTT | CASTLQGAYGNTIYF
TRBD2 | TRBJ2-5 | TRBV7-9 | - | TGTGCCAGCAGCTTAGGGACTAGCGGGGCTTGGGAGACCCAGTACTTC | CASSLGTSGAWETQYF
- | TRBJ2-4 | TRBV5-6 | once | TGTGCCAGCAGGGACAGTGACAAAAACATTCAGTACTTC | CASRDSDKNIQYF
- | TRBJ1-5 | TRBV12-3/TRBV12-4 | - | TGTGCCAGCTTAATAGGGGACAATCAGCCCCAGCATTTT | CASLIGDNQPQHF
- | TRBJ2-5 | TRBV30 | - | TGTGCCTACACAACCGAAGAGACCCAGTACTTC | CAYTTEETQYF
- | TRBJ1-1 | TRBV7-9 | - | TGTGCCAGCAGCCTGACAAGCATGAACACTGAAGCTTTCTTT | CASSLTSMNTEAFF
TRBD2 | TRBJ2-1 | TRBV24-1 | - | TGTGCCACCAGTAGCGCCGGGACTAGCGTGTCCAATGAGCAGTTCTTC | CATSSAGTSVSNEQFF
TRBD1 | TRBJ2-3 | TRBV5-1 | - | TGCGCCAGCAGCTTATACAGGGGCTATTCCCAGGATACGCAGTATTTT | CASSLYRGYSQDTQYF
- | TRBJ2-1 | TRBV2 | - | TGTGCCAGCAGTGAAGCGGGGCCTTCCTACAATGAGCAGTTCTTC | CASSEAGPSYNEQFF
- | TRBJ1-2 | TRBV18 | - | TGTGCCAGCTCACCCAGTGAGGGAGTTCGTGGCTACACCTTC | CASSPSEGVRGYTF
- | TRBJ1-3 | TRBV10-3 | few | TGTGCCATCAGACCGGACAGAGCTGGAAACACCATATATTTT | CAIRPDRAGNTIYF
TRBD1 | TRBJ1-2 | TRBV30 | - | TGTGCCTGGGGACCGGGACAGGGTTCTTGGGGCTACACCTTC | CAWGPGQGSWGYTF
TRBD2 | TRBJ2-1 | TRBV11-2 | once | TGTGCCAGCAGCTTAGGTTGGGCTAGCGGGAGTATCTATGAGCAGTTCTTC | CASSLGWASGSIYEQFF
TRBD1 | TRBJ1-2 | TRBV9 | - | TGTGCCAGCAGCCTTGAGACAGGGGGTGTGTTTAACTATGGCTACACCTTC | CASSLETGGVFNYGYTF
- | TRBJ2-3 | TRBV7-2 | - | TGTGCCAGCAGCTTGGGGGCCGGCACAGATACGCAGTATTTT | CASSLGAGTDTQYF
- | TRBJ1-5 | TRBV6-5 | - | TGTGCCAGCAACCCCCGGGGGGCTCAGCCCCAGCATTTT | CASNPRGAQPQHF
- | TRBJ1-3 | TRBV5-4 | - | TGTGCCAGCAGCTTCAAGGCCACAGCCTCTGGAAACACCATATATTTT | CASSFKATASGNTIYF